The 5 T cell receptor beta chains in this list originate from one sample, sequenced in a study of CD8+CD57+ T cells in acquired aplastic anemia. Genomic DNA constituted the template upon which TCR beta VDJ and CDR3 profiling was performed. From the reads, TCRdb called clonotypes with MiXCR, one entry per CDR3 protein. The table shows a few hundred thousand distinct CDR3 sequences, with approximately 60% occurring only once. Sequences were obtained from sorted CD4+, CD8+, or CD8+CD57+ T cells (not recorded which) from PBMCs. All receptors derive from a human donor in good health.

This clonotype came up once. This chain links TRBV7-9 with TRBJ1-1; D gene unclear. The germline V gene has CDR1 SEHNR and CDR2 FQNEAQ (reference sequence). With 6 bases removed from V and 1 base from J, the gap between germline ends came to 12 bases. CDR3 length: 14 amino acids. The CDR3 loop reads CASSPGHQNTEAFF. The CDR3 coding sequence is TGTGCCAGCAGTCCTGGCCATCAGAACACTGAAGCTTTCTTT.

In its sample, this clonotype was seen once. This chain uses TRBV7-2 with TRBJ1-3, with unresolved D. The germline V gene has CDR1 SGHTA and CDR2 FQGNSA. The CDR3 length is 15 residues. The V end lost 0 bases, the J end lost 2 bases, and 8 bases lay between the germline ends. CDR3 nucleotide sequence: TGTGCCAGCAGCTTAGCGCGGGGAGCTGGAAACACCATATATTTT. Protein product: CASSLARGAGNTIYF.

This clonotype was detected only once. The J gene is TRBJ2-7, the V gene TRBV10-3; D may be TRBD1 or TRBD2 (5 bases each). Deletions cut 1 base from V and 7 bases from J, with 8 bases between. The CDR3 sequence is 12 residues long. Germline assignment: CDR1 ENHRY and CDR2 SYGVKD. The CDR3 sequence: CAISEFREEQYF. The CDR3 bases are TGTGCCATCAGTGAGTTCAGGGAGGAGCAGTACTTC.

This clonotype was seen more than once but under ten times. DNA of the CDR3: TGTGCCAGCAGCCCGCCGTCTAGGAGTGTCCGGGGAAATGGCTACACCTTC. It codes for CASSPPSRSVRGNGYTF. The rearrangement joins TRBV7-3 to TRBJ1-2; D not resolved. The length of the CDR3 is 17 residues. V was shortened by 5 bases and J by 6 bases, with 25 bases between the two germline ends. Germline CDR1 is SGHTA and CDR2 is FQGTGA.

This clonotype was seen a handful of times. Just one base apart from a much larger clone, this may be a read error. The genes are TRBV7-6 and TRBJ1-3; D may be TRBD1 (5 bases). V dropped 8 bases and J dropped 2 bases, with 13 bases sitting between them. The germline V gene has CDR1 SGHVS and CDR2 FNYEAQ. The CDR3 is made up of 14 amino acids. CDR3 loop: CASGSRVTGNTIYF. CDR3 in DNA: TGTGCCAGCGGCTCCAGGGTGACTGGAAACACCATATATTTT.